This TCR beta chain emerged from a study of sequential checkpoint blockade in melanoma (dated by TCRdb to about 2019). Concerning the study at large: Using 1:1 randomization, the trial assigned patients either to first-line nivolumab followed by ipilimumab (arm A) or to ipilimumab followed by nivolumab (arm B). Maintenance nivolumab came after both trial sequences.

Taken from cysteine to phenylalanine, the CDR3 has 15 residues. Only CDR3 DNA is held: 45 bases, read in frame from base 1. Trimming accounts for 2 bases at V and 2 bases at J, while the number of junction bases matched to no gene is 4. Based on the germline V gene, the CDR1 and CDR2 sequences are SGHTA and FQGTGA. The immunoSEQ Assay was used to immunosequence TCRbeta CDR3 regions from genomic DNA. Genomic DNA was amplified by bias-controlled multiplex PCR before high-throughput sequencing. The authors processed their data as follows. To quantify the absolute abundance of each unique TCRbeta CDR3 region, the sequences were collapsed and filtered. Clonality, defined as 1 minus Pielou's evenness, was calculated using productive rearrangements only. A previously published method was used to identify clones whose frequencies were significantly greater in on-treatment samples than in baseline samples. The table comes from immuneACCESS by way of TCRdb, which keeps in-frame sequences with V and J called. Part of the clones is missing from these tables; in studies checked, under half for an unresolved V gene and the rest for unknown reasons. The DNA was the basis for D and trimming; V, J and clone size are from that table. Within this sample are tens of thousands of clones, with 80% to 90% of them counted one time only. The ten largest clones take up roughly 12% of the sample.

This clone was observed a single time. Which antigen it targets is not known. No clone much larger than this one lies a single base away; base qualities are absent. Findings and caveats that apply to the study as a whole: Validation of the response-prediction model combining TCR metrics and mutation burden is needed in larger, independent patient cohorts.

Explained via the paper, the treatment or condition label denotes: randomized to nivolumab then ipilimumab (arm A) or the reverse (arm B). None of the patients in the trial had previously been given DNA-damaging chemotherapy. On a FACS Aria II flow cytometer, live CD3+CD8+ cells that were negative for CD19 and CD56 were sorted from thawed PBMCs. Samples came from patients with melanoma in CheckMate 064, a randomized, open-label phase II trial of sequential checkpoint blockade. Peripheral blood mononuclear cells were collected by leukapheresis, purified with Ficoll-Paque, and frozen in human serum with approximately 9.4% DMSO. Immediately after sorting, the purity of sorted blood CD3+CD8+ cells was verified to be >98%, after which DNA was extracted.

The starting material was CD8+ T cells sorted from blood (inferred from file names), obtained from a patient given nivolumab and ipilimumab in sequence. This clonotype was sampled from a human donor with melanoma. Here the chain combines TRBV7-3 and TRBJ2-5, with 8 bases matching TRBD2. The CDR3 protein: CASSLYTGGQETQYF. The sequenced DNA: TGTGCCAGCAGCTTATATACGGGAGGGCAAGAGACCCAGTACTTC.